A single sample gave rise to the 5 T cell receptor beta chains below, sequenced in a study of shared clonotypes between healthy human individuals (dated by TCRdb to the early 2020s). The method behind the library was the immunoSEQ multiplex PCR assay. The table comes from immuneACCESS by way of TCRdb, which keeps in-frame sequences with V and J called. Part of the clones is missing from these tables; in studies checked, under half for an unresolved V gene and the rest for unknown reasons. This sample gives approximately 470,000 clones in total; 81% of them show up just once. About 12% of the sample comes from the top ten. The sequencing sample was made of PBMCs. These receptors all stem from a woman aged 40-49 years in good health. Some clones in this sample may be carry-over from other donors' samples.

V gene TRBV10-3 combines with J gene TRBJ2-3; perhaps TRBD1 as D (6 bases). This CDR3 is built from 12 residues. Trimming stripped 10 bases from V and 3 bases from J, with 11 bases between. Germline CDR1 is ENHRY and CDR2 is SYGVKD. The CDR3 region has the DNA TGTGCCACACAACAGGGAACAGATACGCAGTATTTT. As protein: CATQQGTDTQYF.

A word on this clone: The likely explanation is a read error, given a far larger clone one base away. The chain uses TRBV30 and TRBJ1-5; possibly TRBD1 for D (5 bases). V lost 4 bases and J lost 7, with 17 bases in between. The CDR3 runs 14 residues. Germline V gene lookup returns CDR1 GTSNPN and CDR2 SVGIG (reference sequence). The CDR3 region is CAWTDRAVMQPQHF. The DNA for the CDR3 is TGTGCCTGGACTGACAGAGCCGTAATGCAGCCCCAGCATTTT.

The CDR3 region has the DNA TGTGCCAGCAGCTCCCATGGTGGACACCGATACGAGCAGTACTTC. Protein: CASSSHGGHRYEQYF. The chain combines TRBV7-2 with TRBJ2-7, with D perhaps TRBD1 (5 bases). This CDR3 contains 15 residues. The V gene's germline CDR1 is SGHTA and CDR2 FQGNSA. V lost 4 bases, J lost 4 bases, and 17 bases lay in between.

Details on this clone: A far larger clone is a single base away, which makes a read error likely. V usage is TRBV30 and J usage is TRBJ2-6; 7 bases fit TRBD1. CDR1 is GTSNPN, CDR2 SVGIG, per germline (reference sequence). After removal of 6 bases from V and 0 bases from J, the junction contained 5 bases not matched to a gene. The CDR3 extends over 15 amino acids. CDR3 DNA sequence: TGTGCCTGTGGGACAGACCTCTCTGGGGCCAACGTCCTGACTTTC. This encodes CACGTDLSGANVLTF.

The chain is built from TRBV28 and TRBJ2-2, with D tentatively TRBD2 (6 bases). CDR3 length: 15 amino acids. Per the germline V gene, CDR1 is MDHEN and CDR2 is SYDVKM. V lost 3 bases and J lost 3, with 11 bases in between. The CDR3 reads CASSFLGGDTGELFF. DNA for the CDR3: TGTGCCAGCAGTTTTCTCGGAGGGGACACCGGGGAGCTGTTTTTT.